This T cell receptor (beta chain) was found in a study of radiation and T cells in renal cell carcinoma. As for the study in general: Nephrectomy followed 15 Gy stereotactic body radiation by 4 weeks. Broader study findings: From baseline, blood top tumor clonotypes peaked at 2 weeks post-radiation.

Specified time point: baseline pretreatment blood. Treatment defined: 15 Gy SBRT to primary tumor, nephrectomy 4 weeks later. Using immunoSEQ multiplex PCR, the repertoire was profiled, and TCRdb retains in-frame clones only, with some absent. The sample yields some 140,000 clones, over 75% seen once. The CDR3 has 14 residues. The germline CDR1 and CDR2 sequences are SNHLY and FYNNEI. With V trimmed by 4 bases and J by 6 bases, 6 bases remained unmatched. Worth noting for this clone: The target antigen is unknown.

This sample comprised blood, obtained from a patient whose treatment included radiotherapy and nephrectomy. This receptor was taken from a woman in her 50s with renal cell carcinoma. This chain uses TRBV2 with TRBJ2-7; 10 nucleotides align to TRBD1. In DNA, the CDR3 is TGTGCCAGCAGTGCGGACAGGGGGTTTGTCGAGCAGTACTTC. It encodes CASSADRGFVEQYF.